The subject of this entry is one T cell receptor (beta chain). Its specificity is unknown. Profiled with immunoSEQ multiplex PCR; TCRdb holds only in-frame clones, not every one. The sample records about 690,000 clones, roughly 91% being singletons. This sample is part of a study of shared clonotypes between healthy human individuals. General study results and limits: The small donor group covered limited genetic and exposure diversity.

CDR3 length: 16 residues. The V gene end was trimmed by 3 bases and the J gene end by 2 bases; junction bases not matched to a gene: 8. The germline V gene encodes CDR1 MNHEY and CDR2 SMNVEV (reference sequence). The source is a man between 18 and 29 years old in good health. Some clones in this sample may be carry-over from other donors' samples. Sequencing was performed on memory CD8+ T cells from PBMCs. Subset specified: CD45RO+ cells pooled with CCR7-negative TemRA cells. The rearrangement links TRBV27 to TRBJ2-7; 9 bases are a match to TRBD2. The CDR3 DNA reads as TGTGCCAGCAGTTTCCGGGCTAGCGGGAAGACCTACGAGCAGTACTTC. Translation: CASSFRASGKTYEQYF.